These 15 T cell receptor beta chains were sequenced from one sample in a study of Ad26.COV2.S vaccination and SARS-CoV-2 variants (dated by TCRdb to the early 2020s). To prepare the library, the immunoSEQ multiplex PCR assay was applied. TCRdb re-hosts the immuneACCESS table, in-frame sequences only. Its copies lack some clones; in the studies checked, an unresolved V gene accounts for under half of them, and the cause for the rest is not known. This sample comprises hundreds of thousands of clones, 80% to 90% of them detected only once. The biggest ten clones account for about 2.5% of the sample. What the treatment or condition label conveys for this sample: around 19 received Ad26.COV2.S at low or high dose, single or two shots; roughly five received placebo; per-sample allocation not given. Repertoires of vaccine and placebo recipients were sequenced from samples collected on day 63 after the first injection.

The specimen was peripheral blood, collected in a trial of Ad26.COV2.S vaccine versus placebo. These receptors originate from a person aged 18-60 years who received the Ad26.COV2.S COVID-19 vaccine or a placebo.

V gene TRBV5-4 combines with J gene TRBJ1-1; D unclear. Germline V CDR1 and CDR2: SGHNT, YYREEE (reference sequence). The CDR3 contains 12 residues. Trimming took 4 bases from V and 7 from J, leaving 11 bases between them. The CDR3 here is CASSESELEAFF. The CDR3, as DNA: TGTGCCAGCAGCGAGTCGGAGCTTGAAGCTTTCTTT. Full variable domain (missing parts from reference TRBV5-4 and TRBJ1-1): ETGVTQSPTHLIKTRGQQVTLRCSSQSGHNTVSWYQQALGQGPQFIFQYYREEENGRGNFPPRFSGLQFPNYSSELNVNALELDDSALYLCASSESELEAFFGQGTRLTVV.

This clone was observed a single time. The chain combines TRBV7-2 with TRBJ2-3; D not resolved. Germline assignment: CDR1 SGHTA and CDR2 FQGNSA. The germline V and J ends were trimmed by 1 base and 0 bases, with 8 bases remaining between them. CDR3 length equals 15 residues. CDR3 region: CASSLVASSTDTQYF. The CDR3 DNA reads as TGTGCCAGCAGCTTAGTTGCGAGTAGCACAGATACGCAGTATTTT.

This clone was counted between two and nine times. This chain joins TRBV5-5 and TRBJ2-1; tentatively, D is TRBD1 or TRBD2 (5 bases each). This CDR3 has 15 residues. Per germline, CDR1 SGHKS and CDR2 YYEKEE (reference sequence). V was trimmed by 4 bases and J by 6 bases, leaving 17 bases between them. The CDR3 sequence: CASSPGTHLTNEQFF. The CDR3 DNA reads TGTGCCAGCAGCCCAGGGACCCACCTTACCAATGAGCAGTTCTTC.

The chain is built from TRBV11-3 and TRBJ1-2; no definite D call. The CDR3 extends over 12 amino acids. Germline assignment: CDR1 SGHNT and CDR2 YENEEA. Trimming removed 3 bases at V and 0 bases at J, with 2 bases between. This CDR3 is CASSFTNYGYTF. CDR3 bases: TGTGCCAGCAGCTTTACTAACTATGGCTACACCTTC.

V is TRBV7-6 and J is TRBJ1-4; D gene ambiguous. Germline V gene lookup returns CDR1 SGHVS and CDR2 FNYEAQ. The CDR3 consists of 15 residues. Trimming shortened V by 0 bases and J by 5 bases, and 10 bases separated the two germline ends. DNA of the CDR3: TGTGCCAGCAGCTTAGCTCTCAGTCTAAATGAAAAACTGTTTTTT. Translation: CASSLALSLNEKLFF.

The chain's CDR3 is CASGTTSGEIAFF. CDR3 nucleotide sequence: TGTGCCAGTGGTACGACCTCAGGGGAAATTGCTTTCTTT. The rearrangement joins TRBV19 to TRBJ1-1, with D possibly being TRBD1 (6 bases). The CDR3 covers 13 residues. Germline V CDR1 and CDR2: LNHDA, SQIVND (reference sequence). The V end was cut by 8 bases, the J end by 11 bases, with 21 bases between.

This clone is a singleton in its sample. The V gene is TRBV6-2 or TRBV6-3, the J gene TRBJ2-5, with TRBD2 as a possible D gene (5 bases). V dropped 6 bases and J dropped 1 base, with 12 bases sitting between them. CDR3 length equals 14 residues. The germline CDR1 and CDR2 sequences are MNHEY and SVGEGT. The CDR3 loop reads CASSVGIFQETQYF. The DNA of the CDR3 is TGTGCCAGCAGCGTCGGGATCTTCCAAGAGACCCAGTACTTC.

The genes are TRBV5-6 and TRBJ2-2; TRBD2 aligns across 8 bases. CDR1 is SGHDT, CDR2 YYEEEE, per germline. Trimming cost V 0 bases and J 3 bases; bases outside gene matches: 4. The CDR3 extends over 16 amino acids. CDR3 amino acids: CASSLGTSLHTGELFF. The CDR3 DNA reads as TGTGCCAGCAGCTTGGGGACTAGCTTACACACCGGGGAGCTGTTTTTT.

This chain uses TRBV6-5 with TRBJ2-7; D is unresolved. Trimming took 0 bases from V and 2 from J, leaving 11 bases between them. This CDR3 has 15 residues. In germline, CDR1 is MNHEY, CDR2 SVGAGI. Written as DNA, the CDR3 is TGTGCCAGCAGTTACTCGCTGGGTATGACCTACGAGCAGTACTTC. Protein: CASSYSLGMTYEQYF.

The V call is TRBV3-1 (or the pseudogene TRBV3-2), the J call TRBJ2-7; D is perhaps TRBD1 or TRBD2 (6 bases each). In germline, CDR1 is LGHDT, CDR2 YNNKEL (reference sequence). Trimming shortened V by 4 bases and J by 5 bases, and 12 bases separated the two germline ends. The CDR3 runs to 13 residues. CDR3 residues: CASSRVGGHEQYF. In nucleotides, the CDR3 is TGTGCCAGCAGCCGTGTGGGGGGCCACGAGCAGTACTTC.

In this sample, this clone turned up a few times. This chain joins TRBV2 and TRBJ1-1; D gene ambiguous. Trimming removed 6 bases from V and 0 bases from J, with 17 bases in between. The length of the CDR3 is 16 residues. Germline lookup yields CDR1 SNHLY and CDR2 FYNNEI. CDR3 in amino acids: CASSVWESYMNTEAFF. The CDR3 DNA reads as TGTGCCAGCAGCGTTTGGGAGAGCTACATGAACACTGAAGCTTTCTTT.

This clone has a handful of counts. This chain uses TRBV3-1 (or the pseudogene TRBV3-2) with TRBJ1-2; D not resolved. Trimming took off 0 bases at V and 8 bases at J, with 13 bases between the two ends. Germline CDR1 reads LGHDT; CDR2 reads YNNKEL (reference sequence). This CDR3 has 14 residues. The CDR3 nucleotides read TGTGCCAGCAGCCAAGATCTTGTGGGAGGAGGCTACACCTTC. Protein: CASSQDLVGGGYTF.

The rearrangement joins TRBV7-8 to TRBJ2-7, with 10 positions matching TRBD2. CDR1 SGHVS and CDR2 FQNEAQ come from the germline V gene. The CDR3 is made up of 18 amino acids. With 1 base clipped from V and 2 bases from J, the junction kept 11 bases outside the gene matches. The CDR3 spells CASSLGGSLAGPTYEQYV. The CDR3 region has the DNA TGTGCCAGCAGCTTAGGTGGGTCACTAGCGGGACCGACCTACGAGCAGTACGTC.

The CDR3 DNA reads TGTGCCAGCAGCTTGCCGTCCTACGAGCAGTACGTC. This gives the protein CASSLPSYEQYV. V is TRBV5-8 and J is TRBJ2-7; D uncertain. This CDR3 comprises 12 residues. V was shortened by 1 base and J by 1 base, with 3 bases between the two germline ends. The germline CDR1 and CDR2 sequences are SGHTS and YDEGEE.

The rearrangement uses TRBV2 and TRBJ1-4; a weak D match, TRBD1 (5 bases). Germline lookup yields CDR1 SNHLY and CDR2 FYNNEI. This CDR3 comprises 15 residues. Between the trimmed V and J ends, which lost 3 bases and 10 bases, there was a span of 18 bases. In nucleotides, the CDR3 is TGTGCCAGCAGTGATAATAGGGGCCAGGGAGGAAAACTGTTTTTT. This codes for CASSDNRGQGGKLFF.